One and the same sample provided the 21 T cell receptor beta chains below, sequenced in a study of CD8+ T cells in alopecia areata. Reverse transcribed after extraction, RNA yielded cDNA as the sequencing template. Profiled with immunoSEQ multiplex PCR; TCRdb holds only in-frame clones, not every one. The data contain over 120,000 clones, roughly 61% of them seen just once; the ten biggest clones take up under 8%. Sequenced material: CD4+ T cells sorted from blood, taken at week 0. The receptor set was obtained from a human donor with alopecia areata.

The chain joins TRBV10-3 to TRBJ2-5; no definite D call. Germline assignment: CDR1 ENHRY and CDR2 SYGVKD. The ends were cut back, 2 bases at V and 3 bases at J, with 4 bases in the middle. The CDR3 consists of 12 residues. The DNA for the CDR3 is TGTGCCATCAGTGAGAGGGAAGAGACCCAGTACTTC. It specifies CAISEREETQYF.

V is TRBV25-1 and J is TRBJ2-5; no clear D. Germline V lookup: CDR1 MGHDK, CDR2 SYGVNS. The CDR3 runs 11 residues. Trimming shortened V by 1 base and J by 5 bases, and 2 bases separated the two germline ends. CDR3 amino acids: CASSEWETQYF. The CDR3 DNA follows: TGTGCCAGCAGTGAATGGGAGACCCAGTACTTC.

This rearrangement joins TRBV7-2 to TRBJ2-7; 9 bases are shared with TRBD1. The ends lost 7 bases at V and 7 bases at J; junction bases unmatched: 5. The CDR3 extends over 12 amino acids. Germline CDR1 is SGHTA and CDR2 is FQGNSA. CDR3 sequence reads: CASIGTGYEQYF. CDR3 bases: TGTGCCAGCATCGGGACAGGGTATGAGCAGTACTTC.

A note on this clone: Its ends do not fully match the called genes, so a read error is possible. This chain connects TRBV2 to TRBJ2-7; D may be TRBD2 (5 bases). The germline V gene encodes CDR1 SNHLY and CDR2 FYNNEI. The CDR3 contains 12 residues. The CDR3 DNA reads as TGTGCGAGCAGCGAGGGTTCCTACGAGCAGTACTTC. Its protein product is CASSEGSYEQYF.

The genes are TRBV6-5 and TRBJ1-2; unclear D gene. With 6 bases removed from V and 5 bases from J, the gap between germline ends came to 13 bases. CDR1 is MNHEY, CDR2 SVGAGI, per germline. The CDR3 has 13 residues. The chain's CDR3 is CASSPYEEYGYTF. CDR3 DNA: TGTGCCAGCAGCCCATATGAGGAGTATGGCTACACCTTC.

A few counts support this clone. The CDR3 here is CASRQISGELFF. The CDR3 DNA sequence: TGTGCCAGCAGGCAAATCTCCGGGGAGCTGTTTTTT. The rearrangement uses TRBV6-5 and TRBJ2-2; D remains unclear. This CDR3 spans 12 amino acids. Germline lookup yields CDR1 MNHEY and CDR2 SVGAGI. The V end lost 6 bases, the J end lost 6 bases, and 8 bases lay between the germline ends.

V and J are TRBV7-2 and TRBJ2-5; D is ambiguous. Germline assignment: CDR1 SGHTA and CDR2 FQGNSA. This CDR3 is 13 amino acids long. Trimming cost V 0 bases and J 4 bases, with 6 bases left between them. The CDR3 DNA sequence: TGTGCCAGCAGCTTAGCGAGTAGAGAGACCCAGTACTTC. Encoded protein: CASSLASRETQYF. The full variable domain, its missing parts supplied by reference TRBV7-2 and TRBJ2-5, is GAGVSQSPSNKVTEKGKDVELRCDPISGHTALYWYRQSLGQGLEFLIYFQGNSAPDKSGLPSDRFSAERTGGSVSTLTIQRTQQEDSAVYLCASSLASRETQYFGPGTRLLVL.

This chain connects TRBV5-5 to TRBJ2-1; D not certain. The germline V gene encodes CDR1 SGHKS and CDR2 YYEKEE (reference sequence). The CDR3 covers 15 residues. Trimming stripped 0 bases from V and 0 bases from J, with 7 bases between. DNA for the CDR3: TGTGCCAGCAGCTTGGGTGGGTTCTCCTACAATGAGCAGTTCTTC. It codes for CASSLGGFSYNEQFF.

This clone has only a few counts. V is TRBV5-4 and J is TRBJ2-1; 9 positions agree with TRBD2. The CDR3 contains 15 residues. From germline, CDR1 is SGHNT and CDR2 YYREEE (reference sequence). Germline trimming cut 0 bases from V and 8 bases from J; bases unmatched to any gene: 6. The DNA for the CDR3 is TGTGCCAGCAGCTTGGAAGCGGGGGGAGGCTATGAGCAGTTCTTC. It yields the protein CASSLEAGGGYEQFF.

The chain recombines TRBV30 with TRBJ1-2; no definite D call. CDR3 length: 12 amino acids. Trimming shortened V by 3 bases and J by 8 bases, and 13 bases separated the two germline ends. Germline loops: CDR1 GTSNPN, CDR2 SVGIG (reference sequence). In DNA, the CDR3 is TGTGCCTGGAGCATACTCGGTAGCGGCTACACCTTC. Translated, it gives CAWSILGSGYTF.

A few counts support this clone. V is TRBV29-1 and J is TRBJ1-1; 7 bases are a match to TRBD1. Germline assignment: CDR1 SQVTM and CDR2 ANQGSEA. V trimming: 7 bases; J trimming: 7 bases; junction bases outside the gene matches: 12. The CDR3 is 13 residues long. The CDR3 loop is CSARRGQRLEAFF. CDR3 nucleotide sequence: TGCAGCGCCCGGAGGGGACAGCGACTTGAAGCTTTCTTT.

The V call is TRBV6-5, the J call TRBJ1-2; a weak D match, TRBD1 (6 bases). CDR3 size: 14 residues. The ends were cut back, 6 bases at V and 5 bases at J, with 16 bases in the middle. The germline CDR1 and CDR2 sequences are MNHEY and SVGAGI. In DNA form, the CDR3 reads TGTGCCAGCAGCCAACGGGAGGGGGTGTATGGCTACACCTTC. It specifies CASSQREGVYGYTF.

The chain uses TRBV29-1 and TRBJ2-7, with D uncertain. Germline V gene data show CDR1 as SQVTM and CDR2 as ANQGSEA. CDR3 length: 14 residues. Trimming stripped 0 bases from V and 5 bases from J, with 14 bases between. CDR3 nucleotides: TGCAGCGTTGAAGATCTGGCCCTCACGAACGAGCAGTACTTC. This translates into CSVEDLALTNEQYF.

In this sample, this clone turned up a few times. V and J are TRBV29-1 and TRBJ2-7, with D maybe TRBD2 (6 bases). The CDR3 runs 13 residues. Germline V CDR1 and CDR2: SQVTM, ANQGSEA. V lost 0 bases, J lost 5 bases, and 11 bases lay in between. DNA for the CDR3: TGCAGCGTTGAAGAGGGGCGGAGGGACGAGCAGTACTTC. The encoded protein is CSVEEGRRDEQYF.

In DNA, the CDR3 is TGTGCCAGCAGTGAAGGGCTTGGGGCCAACGTCCTGACTTTC. It encodes CASSEGLGANVLTF. This chain joins TRBV6-1 and TRBJ2-6; no clear D gene. The CDR3 covers 14 residues. V was cut by 1 base and J by 3 bases, with 4 bases left in between. Germline lookup yields CDR1 MNHNS and CDR2 SASEGT.

The CDR3 reads CASSEGQGASPLHF. CDR3 DNA sequence: TGCGCCAGCAGCGAGGGACAGGGTGCTTCACCCCTCCACTTT. V and J are TRBV5-1 and TRBJ1-6; 9 bases agree with TRBD1. The germline gives CDR1 SGHRS, CDR2 YFSETQ. Trimming at V came to 4 bases and at J to 9 bases, leaving 5 bases not matched to a gene. This CDR3 region has 14 residues. The full variable domain, rest sourced from reference TRBV5-1 and TRBJ1-6, is KAGVTQTPRYLIKTRGQQVTLSCSPISGHRSVSWYQQTPGQGLQFLFEYFSETQRNKGNFPGRFSGRQFSNSRSEMNVSTLELGDSALYLCASSEGQGASPLHFGNGTRLTVT.

This clone showed up just a few times. The chain recombines TRBV30 with TRBJ2-5, with 10 bases matching TRBD1. Germline V lookup: CDR1 GTSNPN, CDR2 SVGIG (reference sequence). Trimming removed 5 bases from V and 4 bases from J; junction bases left unmatched: 10. This CDR3 region has 15 residues. CDR3 protein: CAWGPRTGGAETQYF. CDR3 coding DNA: TGTGCCTGGGGCCCCCGGACAGGGGGGGCAGAGACCCAGTACTTC.

The genes are TRBV4-1 and TRBJ1-6, with unresolved D. The CDR3 is 16 amino acids. Germline CDR1 reads MGHRA; CDR2 reads YSYEKL. V lost 3 bases, J lost 4 bases, and 13 bases lay in between. CDR3 region: CASSQGFRGYNSPLHF. The CDR3 DNA reads as TGCGCCAGCAGCCAGGGGTTCAGAGGGTATAATTCACCCCTCCACTTT.

The chain employs TRBV2 and TRBJ2-2; the D gene could be TRBD1 or TRBD2 (5 bases each). Germline loops: CDR1 SNHLY, CDR2 FYNNEI. The CDR3 is made up of 14 amino acids. Trimming pared 5 bases from V and 2 bases from J, leaving 9 bases between. The CDR3 DNA sequence: TGTGCCAGCAGTTTCCGGGACAACACCGGGGAGCTGTTTTTT. It yields the protein CASSFRDNTGELFF.

This chain uses TRBV30 with TRBJ1-1; tentatively, D is TRBD1 (5 bases). Trimming left V 5 bases short and J 4 bases short, with 14 bases between. Germline CDR1 GTSNPN, CDR2 SVGIG (reference sequence). The CDR3 has 13 residues. The CDR3 nucleotides are TGTGCCTGGGCGGGACTTCGGGGCACTGAAGCTTTCTTT. Its protein product is CAWAGLRGTEAFF. Full variable domain (rest looked up from reference TRBV30 and TRBJ1-1): SQTIHQWPATLVQPVGSPLSLECTVEGTSNPNLYWYRQAAGRGLQLLFYSVGIGQISSEVPQNLSASRPQDRQFILSSKKLLLSDSGFYLCAWAGLRGTEAFFGQGTRLTVV.

This chain connects TRBV29-1 to TRBJ1-1; D perhaps matches TRBD1 (6 bases). The CDR3 has 12 amino acids. Germline V gives CDR1 SQVTM, CDR2 ANQGSEA. Trimming removed 3 bases from V and 5 bases from J, with 10 bases in between. CDR3: CSVETGWTEAFF. In DNA, the CDR3 is TGCAGCGTTGAGACAGGATGGACTGAAGCTTTCTTT. Full variable domain (remainder filled in from reference TRBV29-1 and TRBJ1-1): SAVISQKPSRDICQRGTSLTIQCQVDSQVTMMFWYRQQPGQSLTLIATANQGSEATYESGFVIDKFPISRPNLTFSTLTVSNMSPEDSSIYLCSVETGWTEAFFGQGTRLTVV.